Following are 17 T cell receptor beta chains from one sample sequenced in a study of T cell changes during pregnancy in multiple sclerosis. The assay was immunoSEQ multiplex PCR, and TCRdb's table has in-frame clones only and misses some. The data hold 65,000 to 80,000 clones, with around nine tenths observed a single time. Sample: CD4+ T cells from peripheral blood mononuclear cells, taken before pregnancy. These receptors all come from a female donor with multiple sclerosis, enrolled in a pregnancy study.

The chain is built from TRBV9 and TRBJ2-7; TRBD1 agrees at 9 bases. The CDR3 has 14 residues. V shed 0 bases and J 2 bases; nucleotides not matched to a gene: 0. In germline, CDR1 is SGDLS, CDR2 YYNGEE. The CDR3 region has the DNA TGTGCCAGCAGCGTAGGGACAGGGGCCTACGAGCAGTACTTC. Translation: CASSVGTGAYEQYF.

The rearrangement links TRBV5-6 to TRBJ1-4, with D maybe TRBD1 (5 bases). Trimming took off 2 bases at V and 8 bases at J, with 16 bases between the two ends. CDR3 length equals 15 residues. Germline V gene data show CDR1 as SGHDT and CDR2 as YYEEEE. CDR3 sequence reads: CASSFRDSRGEKLFF. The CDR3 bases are TGTGCCAGCAGCTTTCGGGACTCTCGGGGAGAAAAACTGTTTTTT.

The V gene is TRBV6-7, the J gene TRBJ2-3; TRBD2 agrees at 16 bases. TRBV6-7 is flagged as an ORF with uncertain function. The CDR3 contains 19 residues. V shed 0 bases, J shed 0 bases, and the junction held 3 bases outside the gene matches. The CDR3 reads CASSYSGTSGRASTDTQYF. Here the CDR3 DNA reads TGTGCCAGCAGTTACTCTGGGACTAGCGGGAGGGCTAGCACAGATACGCAGTATTTT.

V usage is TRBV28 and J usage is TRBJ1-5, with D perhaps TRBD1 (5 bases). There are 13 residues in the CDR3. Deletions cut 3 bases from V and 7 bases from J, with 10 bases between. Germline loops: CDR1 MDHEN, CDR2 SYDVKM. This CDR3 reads CASSFRDRQPQHF. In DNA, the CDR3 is TGTGCCAGCAGTTTCAGGGATCGGCAGCCCCAGCATTTT.

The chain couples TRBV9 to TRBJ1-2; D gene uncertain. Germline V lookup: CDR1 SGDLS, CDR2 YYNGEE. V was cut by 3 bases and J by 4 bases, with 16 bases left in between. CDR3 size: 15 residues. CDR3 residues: CASSDPPTGIYGYTF. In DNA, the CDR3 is TGTGCCAGCAGCGACCCCCCGACGGGAATCTATGGCTACACCTTC.

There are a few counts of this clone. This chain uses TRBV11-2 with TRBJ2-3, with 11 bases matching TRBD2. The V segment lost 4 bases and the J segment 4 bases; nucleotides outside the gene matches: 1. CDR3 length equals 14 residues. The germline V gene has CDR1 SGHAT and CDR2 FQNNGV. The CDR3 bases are TGTGCCAGCAGCTCGGGACTAGCGGCAGATACGCAGTATTTT. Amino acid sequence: CASSSGLAADTQYF.

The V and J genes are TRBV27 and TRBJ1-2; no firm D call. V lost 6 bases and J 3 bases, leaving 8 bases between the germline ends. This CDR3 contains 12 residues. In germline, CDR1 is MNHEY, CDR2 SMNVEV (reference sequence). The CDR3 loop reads CASRREDYGYTF. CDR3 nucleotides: TGTGCCAGCAGAAGGGAGGACTATGGCTACACCTTC.

Here the CDR3 DNA reads TGTGCCAGCAGCCGTGACAGGGAGGAGACCCAGTACTTC. Protein: CASSRDREETQYF. The chain is built from TRBV7-7 and TRBJ2-5, with TRBD1 identical over 7 bases. The CDR3 has 13 residues. The trim removed 5 bases at V and 5 bases at J, leaving 5 bases unmatched. Germline loops: CDR1 SSHAT, CDR2 FNYEAQ (reference sequence).

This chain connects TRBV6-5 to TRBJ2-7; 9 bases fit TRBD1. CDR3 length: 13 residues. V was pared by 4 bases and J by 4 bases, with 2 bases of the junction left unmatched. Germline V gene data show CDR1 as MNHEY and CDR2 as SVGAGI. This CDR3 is CASSSDRGYEQYF. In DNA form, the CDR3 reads TGTGCCAGCAGTTCGGACAGGGGATACGAGCAGTACTTC.

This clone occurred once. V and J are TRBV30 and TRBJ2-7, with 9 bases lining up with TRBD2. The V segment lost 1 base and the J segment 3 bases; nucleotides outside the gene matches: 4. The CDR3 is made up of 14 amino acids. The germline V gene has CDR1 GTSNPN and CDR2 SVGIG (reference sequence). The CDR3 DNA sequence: TGTGCCTGGAGTGCGAGTAGCGGGGGCTACGAGCAGTACTTC. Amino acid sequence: CAWSASSGGYEQYF. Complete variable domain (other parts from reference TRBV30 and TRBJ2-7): SQTIHQWPATLVQPVGSPLSLECTVEGTSNPNLYWYRQAAGRGLQLLFYSVGIGQISSEVPQNLSASRPQDRQFILSSKKLLLSDSGFYLCAWSASSGGYEQYFGPGTRLTVT.

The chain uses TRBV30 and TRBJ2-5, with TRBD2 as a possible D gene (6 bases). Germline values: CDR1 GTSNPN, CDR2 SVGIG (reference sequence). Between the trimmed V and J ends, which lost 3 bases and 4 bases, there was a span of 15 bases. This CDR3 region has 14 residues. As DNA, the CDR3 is TGTGCCTGGAGAAGTCGGGGAGCGGGAGAGACCCAGTACTTC. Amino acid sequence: CAWRSRGAGETQYF.

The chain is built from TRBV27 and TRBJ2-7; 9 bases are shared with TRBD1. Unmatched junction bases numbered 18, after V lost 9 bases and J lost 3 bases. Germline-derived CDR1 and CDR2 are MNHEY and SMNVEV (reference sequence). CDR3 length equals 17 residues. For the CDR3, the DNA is TGTGCCAGAACCTCTGCCGGGACAGGGTGGGTTTTCTACGAGCAGTACTTC. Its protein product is CARTSAGTGWVFYEQYF.

CDR3 sequence reads: CASRTGEETQYF. CDR3 in DNA: TGCGCCAGCAGGACAGGGGAAGAGACCCAGTACTTC. This sequence joins TRBV5-1 and TRBJ2-5; TRBD1 matches 8 bases. J gave up 3 bases and V 5 bases, and 0 bases lay outside the gene matches. The CDR3 sequence is 12 residues long. Germline values: CDR1 SGHRS, CDR2 YFSETQ.

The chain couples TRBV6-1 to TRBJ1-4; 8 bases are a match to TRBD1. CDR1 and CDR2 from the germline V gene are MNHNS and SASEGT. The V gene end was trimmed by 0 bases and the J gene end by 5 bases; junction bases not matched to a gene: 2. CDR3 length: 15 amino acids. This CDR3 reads CASSEADRVNEKLFF. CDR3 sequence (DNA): TGTGCCAGCAGTGAAGCGGACAGGGTGAATGAAAAACTGTTTTTT.

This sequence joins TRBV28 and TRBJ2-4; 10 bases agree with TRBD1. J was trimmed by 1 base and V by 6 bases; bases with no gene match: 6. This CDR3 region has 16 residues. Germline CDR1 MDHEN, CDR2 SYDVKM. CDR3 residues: CASRLRQGAAKNIQYF. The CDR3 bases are TGTGCCAGCAGGTTAAGACAGGGGGCGGCCAAAAACATTCAGTACTTC.

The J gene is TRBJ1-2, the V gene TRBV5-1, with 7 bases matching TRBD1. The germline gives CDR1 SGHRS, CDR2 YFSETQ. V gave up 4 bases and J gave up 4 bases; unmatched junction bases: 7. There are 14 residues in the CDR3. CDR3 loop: CASSPAGTAYGYTF. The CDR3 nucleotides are TGCGCCAGCAGCCCGGCGGGGACAGCCTATGGCTACACCTTC. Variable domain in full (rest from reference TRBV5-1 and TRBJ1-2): KAGVTQTPRYLIKTRGQQVTLSCSPISGHRSVSWYQQTPGQGLQFLFEYFSETQRNKGNFPGRFSGRQFSNSRSEMNVSTLELGDSALYLCASSPAGTAYGYTFGSGTRLTVV.

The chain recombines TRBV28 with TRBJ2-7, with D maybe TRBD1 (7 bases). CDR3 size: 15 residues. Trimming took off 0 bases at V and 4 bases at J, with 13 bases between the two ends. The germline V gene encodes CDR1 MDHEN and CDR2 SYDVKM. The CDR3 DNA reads TGTGCCAGCAGTTTATGGCAGGGGGGTAGGTACGAGCAGTACTTC. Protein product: CASSLWQGGRYEQYF.